Presented here are 8 T cell receptor beta chains from one specimen sequenced in a study of neurological immune-mediated disorders. MiXCR was run by TCRdb on the 5' RACE reads, yielding one entry per CDR3 protein. The sample consists of approximately 30,000 distinct CDR3 sequences, 4.5% to 7% of them appearing once. Sequencing was carried out using CD4+ T cells from blood. These receptors all stem from a woman aged 50 to 60 in good health.

This clonotype was detected ten times or more. This chain uses TRBV12-3 or TRBV12-4 with TRBJ1-5; no reliable D call. V was trimmed by 0 bases and J by 7 bases, leaving 7 bases between them. The CDR3 is made up of 13 amino acids. The CDR3 bases are TGTGCCAGCAGTTTAGCTGTTGACCAGCCCCAGCATTTT. Protein product: CASSLAVDQPQHF.

This clonotype turned up a few times. CDR3 nucleotide sequence: TGTGCCAGCAGCAGAAGGCCTCGGGGCAATGAGCAGTTCTTC. Its protein is CASSRRPRGNEQFF. The rearrangement uses TRBV28 and TRBJ2-1; D may be TRBD2 (5 bases). CDR3 length equals 14 residues. The V end lost 6 bases, the J end lost 6 bases, and 15 bases lay between the germline ends. CDR1 MDHEN and CDR2 SYDVKM come from the germline V gene.

The V gene is TRBV29-1, the J gene TRBJ2-7, with TRBD2 matching over 7 bases. The CDR3 totals 11 residues. Looked up from germline, CDR1 is SQVTM and CDR2 is ANQGSEA. CDR3 DNA sequence: TGCGTCGCTGCGGGAGTTTGCGAGCAGTACTTC. It codes for CVAAGVCEQYF.

This clonotype was seen a handful of times. J is TRBJ1-1 and V is TRBV2, with D hard to call. The germline V gene encodes CDR1 SNHLY and CDR2 FYNNEI. The CDR3 consists of 12 residues. Deletions cut 6 bases from V and 0 bases from J, with 5 bases between. CDR3 sequence (DNA): TGTGCCAGCAGACGGTTGAACACTGAAGCTTTCTTT. Residues: CASRRLNTEAFF.

This clonotype occurred many times. CDR3 bases: TGCATGGTTGACGGCTATGGCTACACCTTC. Translating gives CMVDGYGYTF. V is TRBV29-1 and J is TRBJ1-2; the D is unclear. The CDR3 contains 10 residues. Per the germline V gene, CDR1 is SQVTM and CDR2 is ANQGSEA.

This clonotype was counted many times. This chain joins TRBV6-1 and TRBJ2-2, with D perhaps TRBD2 (6 bases). V was pared by 11 bases and J by 5 bases, with 21 bases between. The CDR3 is made up of 15 amino acids. CDR1 is MNHNS and CDR2 is SASEGT in the germline V gene. The CDR3 DNA is TGTGCCGCGCGTCGGGGGAATAGCGAAACCGGGGAGCTGTTTTTT. Translated, it gives CAARRGNSETGELFF.

There are many counts of this clonotype. This chain links TRBV7-2 with TRBJ1-2; D is unclear. The ends were cut back, 5 bases at V and 4 bases at J, with 8 bases in the middle. The CDR3 is 12 amino acids. Germline V gene lookup returns CDR1 SGHTA and CDR2 FQGNSA. In DNA form, the CDR3 reads TGTGCCAGCAGCACACGCGCCTATGGCTACACCTTC. Its translation: CASSTRAYGYTF. Full variable domain (remainder filled in from reference TRBV7-2 and TRBJ1-2): GAGVSQSPSNKVTEKGKDVELRCDPISGHTALYWYRQSLGQGLEFLIYFQGNSAPDKSGLPSDRFSAERTGGSVSTLTIQRTQQEDSAVYLCASSTRAYGYTFGSGTRLTVV.

This clonotype has at least ten counts. The J gene is TRBJ1-1, the V gene TRBV28; weak D call: TRBD1 (5 bases). Germline CDR1 MDHEN, CDR2 SYDVKM. V was shortened by 6 bases and J by 6 bases, with 17 bases between the two germline ends. CDR3 length: 14 amino acids. CDR3 protein: CASSRGRGVAEAFF. DNA of the CDR3: TGTGCCAGCAGCCGTGGTCGGGGGGTCGCTGAAGCTTTCTTT.